This T cell receptor (beta chain) is from a study of human T cells and chemical hapten exposure. Background on the study: Upper-back patches of 0.01% DPC were read at 6 days. TCR yields per sample varied, mainly owing to small pooled library volume differences.

Time point: patch test 1, 2 weeks after DPC sensitization. Described treatment: therapeutic diphenylcyclopropenone sensitization with weekly scalp DPC. The study drew its donors from alopecia patients who were 18 to 70 years old and suitable for DPC. TCRdb ran MiXCR on the RACE reads and lists one entry per CDR3 protein. The table lists approximately 100,000 distinct CDR3 sequences, 11% of them singletons. Study conclusions and caveats: Because all patients had alopecia, their immune responses might differ from healthy ones.

Germline lookup yields CDR1 LGHDT and CDR2 YNNKEL (reference sequence). V was shortened by 5 bases and J by 0 bases, with 10 bases between the two germline ends. The CDR3 consists of 14 residues. About this clonotype itself: Its antigen remains unknown.

Sequencing used whole blood, obtained in connection with sensitization to the hapten diphenylcyclopropenone (DPC). The gene calls are TRBV3-1 and TRBJ1-1; D possibly corresponds to TRBD1 (6 bases). The receptor was isolated from a woman in her thirties or forties with alopecia areata. Some clones in this sample may be carry-over from other donors' samples. The DNA of the CDR3 is TGTGCCAGCAGCACCGACAGGATGAACACTGAAGCTTTCTTT. Residues: CASSTDRMNTEAFF. Combining the CDR3 with reference TRBV3-1 and TRBJ1-1 gives the whole variable domain DTAVSQTPKYLVTQMGNDKSIKCEQNLGHDTMYWYKQDSKKFLKIMFSYNNKELIINETVPNRFSPKSPDKAHLNLHINSLELGDSAVYFCASSTDRMNTEAFFGQGTRLTVV.